This T cell receptor (beta chain) was sequenced in a study of blood T cells in healthy people across ages. Study as a whole: There was about one barcoded beta molecule captured by template switching per two T cells. Study observations and caveats: Per-million-T-cell TCR beta diversity fell roughly linearly with age.

Primers used in a second PCR of about 6 to 11 cycles were a sample-barcoded 5' primer and a J-beta primer mix. TCRdb re-called the 5' RACE reads through MiXCR, storing one row per CDR3 protein. The sample has 710,000 or so distinct CDR3 sequences; about 30% are singletons. With respect to this clonotype: What it recognizes is unknown.

Every sample gave at least 5 micrograms of total RNA when it was extracted. The receptor was isolated from a woman older than 75 in good health. Material: blood.

CDR3 nucleotide sequence: TGTGCCAGCAGACAAGATGGGGGGGTCTCCTACGAGCAGTACTTC. It encodes CASRQDGGVSYEQYF. This chain links TRBV7-6 with TRBJ2-7; 7 bases are a match to TRBD2. Per the germline V gene, CDR1 is SGHVS and CDR2 is FNYEAQ. V was pared by 6 bases and J by 0 bases, with 8 bases of the junction left unmatched. There are 15 residues in the CDR3.